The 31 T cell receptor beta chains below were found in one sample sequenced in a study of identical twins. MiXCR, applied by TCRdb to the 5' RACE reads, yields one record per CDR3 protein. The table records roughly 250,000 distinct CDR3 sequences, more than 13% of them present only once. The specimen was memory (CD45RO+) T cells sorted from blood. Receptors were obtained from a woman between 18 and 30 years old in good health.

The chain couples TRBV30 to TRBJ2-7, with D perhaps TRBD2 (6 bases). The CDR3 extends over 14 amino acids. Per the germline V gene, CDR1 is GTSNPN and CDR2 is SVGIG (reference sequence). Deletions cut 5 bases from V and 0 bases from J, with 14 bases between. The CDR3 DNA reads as TGTGCCTGGGGATCTAGCGAGACCTCCTACGAGCAGTACTTC. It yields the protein CAWGSSETSYEQYF.

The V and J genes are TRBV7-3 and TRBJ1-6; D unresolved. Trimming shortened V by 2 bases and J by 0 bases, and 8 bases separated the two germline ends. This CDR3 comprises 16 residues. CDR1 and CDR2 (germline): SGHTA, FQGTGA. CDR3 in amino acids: CASSLLGSSYNSPLHF. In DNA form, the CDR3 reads TGTGCCAGCAGCTTATTGGGGAGCTCCTATAATTCACCCCTCCACTTT.

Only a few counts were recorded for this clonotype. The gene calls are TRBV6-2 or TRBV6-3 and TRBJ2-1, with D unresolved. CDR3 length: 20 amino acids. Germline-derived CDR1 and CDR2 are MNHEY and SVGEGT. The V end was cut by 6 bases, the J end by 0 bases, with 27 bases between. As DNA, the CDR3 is TGTGCCAGCAGAGGGCCCCCCGGGCGCTTTTATGTGAGCTCCTACAATGAGCAGTTCTTC. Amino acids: CASRGPPGRFYVSSYNEQFF.

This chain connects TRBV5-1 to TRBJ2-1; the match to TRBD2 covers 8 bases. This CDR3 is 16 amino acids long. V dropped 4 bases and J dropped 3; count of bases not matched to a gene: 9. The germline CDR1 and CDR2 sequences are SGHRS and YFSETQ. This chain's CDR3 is CASSPPGSGGYNEQFF. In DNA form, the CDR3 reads TGCGCCAGCAGCCCCCCGGGGAGCGGGGGCTACAATGAGCAGTTCTTC.

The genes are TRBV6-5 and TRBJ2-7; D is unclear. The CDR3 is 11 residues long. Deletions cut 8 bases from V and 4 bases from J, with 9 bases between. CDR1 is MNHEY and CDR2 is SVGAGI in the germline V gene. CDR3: CASGPSYEQYF. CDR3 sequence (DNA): TGTGCCAGCGGACCCTCTTACGAGCAGTACTTC.

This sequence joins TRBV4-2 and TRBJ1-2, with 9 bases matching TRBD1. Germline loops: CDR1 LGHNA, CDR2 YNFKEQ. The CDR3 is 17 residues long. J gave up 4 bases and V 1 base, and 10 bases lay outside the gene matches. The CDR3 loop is CASSQGLRGQGAYGYTF. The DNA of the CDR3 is TGTGCCAGCAGCCAAGGCCTAAGGGGACAGGGAGCCTATGGCTACACCTTC.

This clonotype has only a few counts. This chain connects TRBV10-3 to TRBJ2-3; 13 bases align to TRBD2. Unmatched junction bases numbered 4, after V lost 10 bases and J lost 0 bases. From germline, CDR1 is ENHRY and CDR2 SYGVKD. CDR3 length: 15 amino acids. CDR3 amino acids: CATGLAGSSTDTQYF. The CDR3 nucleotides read TGTGCCACGGGACTAGCGGGATCTAGCACAGATACGCAGTATTTT.

This chain's CDR3 is CASSFTSGREYF. DNA of the CDR3: TGTGCCAGCAGTTTCACTAGCGGGAGAGAGTATTTT. The chain couples TRBV27 to TRBJ2-3; 11 nucleotides agree with TRBD2. The CDR3 consists of 12 residues. The V and J ends lost 3 bases and 13 bases, in that order; junction bases with no gene match: 3. Per germline, CDR1 MNHEY and CDR2 SMNVEV (reference sequence).

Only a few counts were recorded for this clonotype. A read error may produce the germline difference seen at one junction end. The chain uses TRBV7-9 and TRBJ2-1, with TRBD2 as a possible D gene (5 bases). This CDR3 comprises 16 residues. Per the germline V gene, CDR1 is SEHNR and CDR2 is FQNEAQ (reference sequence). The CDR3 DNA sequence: TGTGCCAGCAGCGTAGCCCGGGGTGTGTCCTACAATGAGCAGTTCTTC. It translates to CASSVARGVSYNEQFF.

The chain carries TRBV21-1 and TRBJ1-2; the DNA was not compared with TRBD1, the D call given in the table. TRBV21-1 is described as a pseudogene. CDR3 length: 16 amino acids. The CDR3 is CASSKRAGQGFWGYTF. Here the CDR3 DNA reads TGTGCCAGCAGCAAAAGGGCGGGACAGGGATTTTGGGGCTACACCTTC.

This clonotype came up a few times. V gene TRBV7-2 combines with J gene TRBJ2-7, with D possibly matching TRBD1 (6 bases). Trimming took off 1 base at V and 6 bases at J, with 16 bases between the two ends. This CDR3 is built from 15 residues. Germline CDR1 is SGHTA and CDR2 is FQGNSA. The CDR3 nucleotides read TGTGCCAGCAGCTTAGTGGGACATTCAAAGAGCGAGCAGTACTTC. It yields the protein CASSLVGHSKSEQYF. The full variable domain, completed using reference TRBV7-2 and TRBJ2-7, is GAGVSQSPSNKVTEKGKDVELRCDPISGHTALYWYRQSLGQGLEFLIYFQGNSAPDKSGLPSDRFSAERTGGSVSTLTIQRTQQEDSAVYLCASSLVGHSKSEQYFGPGTRLTVT.

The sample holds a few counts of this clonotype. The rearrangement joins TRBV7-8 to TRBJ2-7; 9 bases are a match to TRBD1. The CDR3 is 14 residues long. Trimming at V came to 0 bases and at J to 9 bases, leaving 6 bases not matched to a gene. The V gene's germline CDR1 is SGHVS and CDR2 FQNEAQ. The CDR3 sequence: CASSLASRTGAQYF. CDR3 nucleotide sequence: TGTGCCAGCAGCTTAGCCTCCCGGACAGGGGCGCAGTACTTC.

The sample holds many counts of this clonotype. The CDR3 DNA follows: TGTGCCAGCAGTTACGGAGCGGTTATCTACAATGAGCAGTTCTTC. Its translation: CASSYGAVIYNEQFF. The chain has TRBV6-2 or TRBV6-3 and TRBJ2-1; the D gene is possibly TRBD2 (5 bases). Germline loops: CDR1 MNHEY, CDR2 SVGEGT. V shed 2 bases and J shed 3 bases, with 11 bases lying between them. The CDR3 consists of 15 residues.

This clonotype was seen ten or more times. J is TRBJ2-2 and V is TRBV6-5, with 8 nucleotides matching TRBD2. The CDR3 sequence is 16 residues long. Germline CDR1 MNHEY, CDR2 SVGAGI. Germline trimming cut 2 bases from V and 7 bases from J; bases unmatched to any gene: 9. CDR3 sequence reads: CASSYHREGPSGELFF. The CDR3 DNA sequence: TGTGCCAGCAGTTACCATCGGGAGGGCCCTAGCGGGGAGCTGTTTTTT.

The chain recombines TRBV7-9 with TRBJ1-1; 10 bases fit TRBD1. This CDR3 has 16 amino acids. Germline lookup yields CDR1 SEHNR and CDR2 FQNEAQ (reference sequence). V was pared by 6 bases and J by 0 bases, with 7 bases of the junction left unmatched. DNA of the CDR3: TGTGCCAGCAGTTTCCCGGGACAGGGGCTGAACACTGAAGCTTTCTTT. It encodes CASSFPGQGLNTEAFF.

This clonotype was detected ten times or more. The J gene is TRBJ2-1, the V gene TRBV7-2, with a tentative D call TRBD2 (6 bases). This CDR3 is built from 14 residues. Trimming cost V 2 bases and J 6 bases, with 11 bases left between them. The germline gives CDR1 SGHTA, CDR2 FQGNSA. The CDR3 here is CASSLNPSVNEQFF. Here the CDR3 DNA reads TGTGCCAGCAGCTTAAATCCTAGCGTCAATGAGCAGTTCTTC.

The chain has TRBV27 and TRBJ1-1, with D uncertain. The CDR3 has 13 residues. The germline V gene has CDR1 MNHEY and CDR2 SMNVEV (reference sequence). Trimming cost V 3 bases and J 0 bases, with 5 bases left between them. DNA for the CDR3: TGTGCCAGCAGTTTTCTAGTGAACACTGAAGCTTTCTTT. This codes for CASSFLVNTEAFF.

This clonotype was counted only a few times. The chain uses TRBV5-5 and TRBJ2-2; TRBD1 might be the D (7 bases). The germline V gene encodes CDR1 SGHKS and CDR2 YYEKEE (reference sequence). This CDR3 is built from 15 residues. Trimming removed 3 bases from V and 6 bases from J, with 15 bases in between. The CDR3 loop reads CASSWRDSWAGELFF. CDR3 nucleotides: TGTGCCAGCAGCTGGCGGGACAGTTGGGCCGGGGAGCTGTTTTTT. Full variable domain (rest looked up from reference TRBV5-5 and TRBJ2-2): DAGVTQSPTHLIKTRGQQVTLRCSPISGHKSVSWYQQVLGQGPQFIFQYYEKEERGRGNFPDRFSARQFPNYSSELNVNALLLGDSALYLCASSWRDSWAGELFFGEGSRLTVL.

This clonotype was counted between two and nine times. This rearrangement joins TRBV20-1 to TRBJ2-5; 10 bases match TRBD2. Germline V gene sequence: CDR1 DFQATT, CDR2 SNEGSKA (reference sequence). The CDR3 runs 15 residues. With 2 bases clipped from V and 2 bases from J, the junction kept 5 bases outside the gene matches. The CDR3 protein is CSARPPSGSQETQYF. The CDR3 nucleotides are TGCAGTGCTAGACCGCCTAGCGGGAGTCAAGAGACCCAGTACTTC.

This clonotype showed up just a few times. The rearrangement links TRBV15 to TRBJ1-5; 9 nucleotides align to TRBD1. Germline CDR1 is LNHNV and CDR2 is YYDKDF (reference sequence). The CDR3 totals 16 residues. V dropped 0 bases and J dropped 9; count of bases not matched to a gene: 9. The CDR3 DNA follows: TGTGCCACCAGCAGAGATGGAGGACAGGGGAGGCGGCCCCAGCATTTT. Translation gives CATSRDGGQGRRPQHF.

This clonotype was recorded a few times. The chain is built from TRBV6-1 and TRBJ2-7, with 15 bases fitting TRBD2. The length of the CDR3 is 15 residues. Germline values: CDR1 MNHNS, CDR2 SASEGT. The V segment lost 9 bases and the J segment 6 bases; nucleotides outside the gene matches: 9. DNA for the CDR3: TGTGCCAGTTCGGGACTAGCGGGAGGAGGCCGCGAGCAGTACTTC. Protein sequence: CASSGLAGGGREQYF.

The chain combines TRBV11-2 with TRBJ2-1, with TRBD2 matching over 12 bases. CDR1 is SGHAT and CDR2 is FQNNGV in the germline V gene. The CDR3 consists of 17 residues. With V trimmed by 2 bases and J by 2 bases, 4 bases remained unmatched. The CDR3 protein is CASSLFRTSGAYNEQFF. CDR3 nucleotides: TGTGCCAGCAGCTTATTTCGGACTAGCGGGGCCTACAATGAGCAGTTCTTC.

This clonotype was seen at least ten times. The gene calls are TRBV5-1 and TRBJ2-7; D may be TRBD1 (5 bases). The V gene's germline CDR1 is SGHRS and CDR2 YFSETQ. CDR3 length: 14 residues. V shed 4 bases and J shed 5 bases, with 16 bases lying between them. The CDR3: CASSGQGVWDEQYF. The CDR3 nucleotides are TGCGCCAGCAGCGGTCAAGGGGTGTGGGACGAGCAGTACTTC.

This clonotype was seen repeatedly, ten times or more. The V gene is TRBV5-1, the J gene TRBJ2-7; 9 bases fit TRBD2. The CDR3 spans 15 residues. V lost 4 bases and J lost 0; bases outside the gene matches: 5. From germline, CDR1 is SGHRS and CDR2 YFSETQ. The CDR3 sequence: CASSGSGGRSYEQYF. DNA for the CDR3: TGCGCCAGCAGCGGTAGCGGGGGCCGCTCCTACGAGCAGTACTTC. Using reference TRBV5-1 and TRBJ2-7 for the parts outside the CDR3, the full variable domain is KAGVTQTPRYLIKTRGQQVTLSCSPISGHRSVSWYQQTPGQGLQFLFEYFSETQRNKGNFPGRFSGRQFSNSRSEMNVSTLELGDSALYLCASSGSGGRSYEQYFGPGTRLTVT.

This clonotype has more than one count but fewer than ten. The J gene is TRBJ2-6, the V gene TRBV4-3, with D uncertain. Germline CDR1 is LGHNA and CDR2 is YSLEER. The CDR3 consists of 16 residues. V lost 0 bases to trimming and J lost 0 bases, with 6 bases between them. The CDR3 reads CASSQDGLSGANVLTF. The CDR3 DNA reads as TGCGCCAGCAGCCAAGATGGGCTCTCTGGGGCCAACGTCCTGACTTTC.

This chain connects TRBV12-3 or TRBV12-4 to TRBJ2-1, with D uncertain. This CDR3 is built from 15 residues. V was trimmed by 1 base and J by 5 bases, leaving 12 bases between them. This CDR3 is CASSLGAPINNEQFF. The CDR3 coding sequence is TGTGCCAGCAGTTTAGGGGCTCCAATAAACAATGAGCAGTTCTTC.

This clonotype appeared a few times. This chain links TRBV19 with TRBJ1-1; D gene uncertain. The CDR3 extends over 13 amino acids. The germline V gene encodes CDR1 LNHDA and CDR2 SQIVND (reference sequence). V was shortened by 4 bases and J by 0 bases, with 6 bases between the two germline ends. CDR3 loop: CASSRFMNTEAFF. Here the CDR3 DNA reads TGTGCCAGTAGTAGATTTATGAACACTGAAGCTTTCTTT.

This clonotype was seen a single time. The CDR3 sequence is CSASRAKNIQYF. The CDR3 coding sequence is TGCAGTGCAAGTAGAGCCAAAAACATTCAGTACTTC. The chain combines TRBV20-1 with TRBJ2-4; unclear D gene. The germline V gene encodes CDR1 DFQATT and CDR2 SNEGSKA (reference sequence). This CDR3 has 12 residues. Trimming left V 6 bases short and J 0 bases short, with 6 bases between.

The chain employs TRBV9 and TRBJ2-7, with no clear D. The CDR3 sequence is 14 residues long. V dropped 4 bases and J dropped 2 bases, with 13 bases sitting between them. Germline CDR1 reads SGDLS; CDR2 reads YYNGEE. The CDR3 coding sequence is TGTGCCAGCAGCAAGACATCCGGGCCCTACGAGCAGTACTTC. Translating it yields CASSKTSGPYEQYF.

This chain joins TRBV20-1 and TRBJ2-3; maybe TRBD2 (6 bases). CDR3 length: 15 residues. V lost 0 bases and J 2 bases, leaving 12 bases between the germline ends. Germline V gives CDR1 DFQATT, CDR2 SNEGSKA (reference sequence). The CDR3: CSARDYGRNTDTQYF. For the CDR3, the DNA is TGCAGTGCTAGAGATTACGGGAGAAACACAGATACGCAGTATTTT.

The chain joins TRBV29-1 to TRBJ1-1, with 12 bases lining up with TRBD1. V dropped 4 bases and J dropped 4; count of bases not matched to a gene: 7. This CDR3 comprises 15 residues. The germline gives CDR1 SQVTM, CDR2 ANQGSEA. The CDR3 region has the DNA TGCAGCGTTGGGACCGGGACAGGGGGCGGCACTGAAGCTTTCTTT. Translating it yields CSVGTGTGGGTEAFF.